The 20 T cell receptor beta chains below were found in one sample sequenced in a study of blood T cell repertoires in COVID-19. Data came from immunoSEQ multiplex PCR; TCRdb stores just in-frame clones and leaves some out. This sample carries some 230,000 clones, 75% to 90% of them seen once, and the ten largest clones take approximately 7.6%. Material for sequencing was peripheral blood. These receptors all stem from a woman older than 75 with COVID-19, enrolled during active disease.

The chain uses TRBV9 and TRBJ1-1, with TRBD1 as a possible D gene (6 bases). The CDR3 contains 14 residues. The V end lost 3 bases, the J end lost 4 bases, and 13 bases lay between the germline ends. Germline loops: CDR1 SGDLS, CDR2 YYNGEE. The CDR3 sequence: CASSEIQGSTEAFF. In DNA form, the CDR3 reads TGTGCCAGCAGCGAGATCCAGGGGTCCACTGAAGCTTTCTTT.

Of note for this clone: A read error may account for a junction end that differs from germline. The genes are TRBV7-7 and TRBJ2-5; 15 bases map to TRBD2. The CDR3 runs 19 residues. Germline V lookup: CDR1 SSHAT, CDR2 FNYEAQ (reference sequence). The CDR3: CASSTGKGLAGGRVETQYF. Here the CDR3 DNA reads TGTGCTAGCAGCACGGGGAAGGGACTAGCGGGGGGCCGGGTAGAGACCCAGTACTTC.

The V and J genes are TRBV27 and TRBJ1-5; TRBD1 might be the D (6 bases). Germline assignment: CDR1 MNHEY and CDR2 SMNVEV (reference sequence). The CDR3 contains 19 residues. V was trimmed by 3 bases and J by 7 bases, leaving 28 bases between them. The CDR3: CASSFVSKVLDSVDQPQHF. Here the CDR3 DNA reads TGTGCCAGCAGTTTCGTTAGTAAGGTCCTGGACAGTGTCGACCAGCCCCAGCATTTT.

This sequence joins TRBV4-3 and TRBJ1-2, with D hard to call. The germline V and J ends were trimmed by 4 bases and 5 bases, with 11 bases remaining between them. This CDR3 comprises 13 residues. In germline, CDR1 is LGHNA, CDR2 YSLEER. The CDR3 loop is CASSRPEEYGYTF. CDR3 in DNA: TGCGCCAGCAGCCGCCCCGAGGAGTATGGCTACACCTTC.

The rearrangement uses TRBV3-1 (or the pseudogene TRBV3-2) and TRBJ2-3; TRBD2 matches 14 bases. J gave up 2 bases and V 5 bases, and 3 bases lay outside the gene matches. CDR1 is LGHDT, CDR2 YNNKEL, per germline (reference sequence). This CDR3 has 16 amino acids. The CDR3 reads CASSGGLAGDTDTQYF. CDR3 nucleotide sequence: TGTGCCAGCAGCGGGGGACTAGCGGGGGACACAGATACGCAGTATTTT.

The chain joins TRBV5-1 to TRBJ2-7, with D maybe TRBD2 (6 bases). This CDR3 has 14 residues. The V gene's germline CDR1 is SGHRS and CDR2 YFSETQ. Between the trimmed V and J ends, which lost 4 bases and 3 bases, there was a span of 14 bases. The CDR3 spells CASSLRGIYYEQYF. As DNA, the CDR3 is TGCGCCAGCAGCCTTCGGGGGATTTACTACGAGCAGTACTTC.

The gene calls are TRBV9 and TRBJ2-2; 8 positions match TRBD1. The junction had 14 bases not matched to a gene; V was cut back by 3 bases and J by 7 bases. The V gene's germline CDR1 is SGDLS and CDR2 YYNGEE. This CDR3 is 17 amino acids long. The DNA for the CDR3 is TGTGCCAGCAGCGCCCCGTCCCAGGGGGCGCTTAGCGGGGAGCTGTTTTTT. It is translated as CASSAPSQGALSGELFF.

The rearrangement uses TRBV27 and TRBJ1-1; D is undetermined. The V end was cut by 1 base, the J end by 0 bases, with 9 bases between. Germline CDR1 reads MNHEY; CDR2 reads SMNVEV (reference sequence). CDR3 length: 15 amino acids. CDR3: CASSLFATLNTEAFF. Written as DNA, the CDR3 is TGTGCCAGCAGTTTATTTGCGACATTGAACACTGAAGCTTTCTTT.

The rearrangement uses TRBV3-1 (or the pseudogene TRBV3-2) and TRBJ2-7; possible D gene TRBD1, 5 bases. Trimming pared 3 bases from V and 3 bases from J, leaving 9 bases between. The CDR3 extends over 13 amino acids. Germline-derived CDR1 and CDR2 are LGHDT and YNNKEL (reference sequence). This CDR3 reads CASSHDSFYEQYF. In DNA, the CDR3 is TGTGCCAGCAGCCACGACAGCTTCTACGAGCAGTACTTC.

This clone was detected once. The chain carries TRBV3-1 (or the pseudogene TRBV3-2) and TRBJ2-7; unclear D gene. Germline CDR1 and CDR2: LGHDT and YNNKEL (reference sequence). The CDR3 is 15 residues long. With 1 base removed from V and 0 bases from J, the gap between germline ends came to 10 bases. CDR3 nucleotide sequence: TGTGCCAGCAGCCAAGGCCCCGTGAGCTCCTACGAGCAGTACTTC. It specifies CASSQGPVSSYEQYF.

CDR3 coding DNA: TGCGCCAGCAGCTTAGAACAGGGGAGTCGGAACGAGCAGTACTTC. Residues: CASSLEQGSRNEQYF. The chain combines TRBV5-1 with TRBJ2-7, with 7 bases aligning to TRBD1. Looked up from germline, CDR1 is SGHRS and CDR2 is YFSETQ. After removal of 2 bases from V and 5 bases from J, the junction contained 10 bases not matched to a gene. CDR3 length: 15 amino acids.

This rearrangement joins TRBV29-1 to TRBJ1-1, with 7 bases that match TRBD1. CDR3 length: 13 residues. V was clipped by 8 bases and J by 4 bases; unmatched bases: 10. Looked up from germline, CDR1 is SQVTM and CDR2 is ANQGSEA. CDR3 in amino acids: CSSWGTAGTEAFF. The CDR3, as DNA: TGCAGCTCCTGGGGGACAGCGGGCACTGAAGCTTTCTTT.

This sequence joins TRBV3-1 (or the pseudogene TRBV3-2) and TRBJ2-1; 12 bases agree with TRBD2. Germline CDR1 reads LGHDT; CDR2 reads YNNKEL (reference sequence). The junction had 2 bases not matched to a gene; V was cut back by 4 bases and J by 4 bases. CDR3 size: 15 residues. This chain's CDR3 is CASSLLAGGYNEQFF. As DNA, the CDR3 is TGTGCCAGCAGCCTACTAGCGGGGGGTTACAATGAGCAGTTCTTC.

The chain uses TRBV5-1 and TRBJ2-2; 7 bases agree with TRBD1. CDR1 SGHRS and CDR2 YFSETQ come from the germline V gene. The length of the CDR3 is 14 residues. The V segment lost 4 bases and the J segment 4 bases; nucleotides outside the gene matches: 4. The CDR3 bases are TGCGCCAGCAGCGTGACAGGGTTCACCGGGGAGCTGTTTTTT. It specifies CASSVTGFTGELFF.

CDR3 sequence: CASSLSPGGLLGTEAFF. The CDR3 region has the DNA TGTGCCAGCAGCTTAAGCCCGGGGGGCCTACTGGGGACTGAAGCTTTCTTT. The chain employs TRBV7-3 and TRBJ1-1, with D perhaps TRBD1 (6 bases). V gave up 1 base and J gave up 5 bases, with 20 bases separating them. This CDR3 spans 17 amino acids. Germline V gives CDR1 SGHTA, CDR2 FQGTGA.

The rearrangement uses TRBV13 and TRBJ2-3, with a possible D match to TRBD1 (5 bases). The CDR3 has 12 residues. The V gene's germline CDR1 is PRHDT and CDR2 FYEKMQ (reference sequence). Trimming pared 3 bases from V and 8 bases from J, leaving 9 bases between. The CDR3 reads CASSLVGATQYF. In DNA form, the CDR3 reads TGTGCCAGCAGCTTGGTAGGGGCTACGCAGTATTTT. Looking up the rest from reference TRBV13 and TRBJ2-3 gives the full variable domain: AAGVIQSPRHLIKEKRETATLKCYPIPRHDTVYWYQQGPGQDPQFLISFYEKMQSDKGSIPDRFSAQQFSDYHSELNMSSLELGDSALYFCASSLVGATQYFGPGTRLTVL.

The chain couples TRBV18 to TRBJ1-2, with TRBD1 identical over 10 bases. Germline CDR1 KGHSH, CDR2 LQKENI. This CDR3 has 14 residues. V was clipped by 3 bases and J by 3 bases; unmatched bases: 1. The CDR3 protein is CASSPGTGDYGYTF. Here the CDR3 DNA reads TGTGCCAGCTCACCCGGGACAGGGGACTATGGCTACACCTTC.

This clone has more than one count but fewer than ten. The rearrangement uses TRBV9 and TRBJ2-2; D unresolved. This CDR3 is built from 15 residues. Per the germline V gene, CDR1 is SGDLS and CDR2 is YYNGEE. The germline V and J ends were trimmed by 3 bases and 5 bases, with 14 bases remaining between them. The CDR3 coding sequence is TGTGCCAGCAGCGAGCCCCACCGCGATACCGGGGAGCTGTTTTTT. This translates into CASSEPHRDTGELFF.

This sequence joins TRBV18 and TRBJ2-2; tentatively, D is TRBD1 (7 bases). The CDR3 loop spans 19 amino acids. CDR1 is KGHSH and CDR2 is LQKENI in the germline V gene. V shed 1 base and J shed 4 bases, with 22 bases lying between them. DNA for the CDR3: TGTGCCAGCTCACCACTTACGACAGGGAGGACGAGAGGCACCGGGGAGCTGTTTTTT. It is translated as CASSPLTTGRTRGTGELFF. The complete variable domain, with remaining parts taken from reference TRBV18 and TRBJ2-2, reads NAGVMQNPRHLVRRRGQEARLRCSPMKGHSHVYWYRQLPEEGLKFMVYLQKENIIDESGMPKERFSAEFPKEGPSILRIQQVVRGDSAAYFCASSPLTTGRTRGTGELFFGEGSRLTVL.

This clone was observed once. The chain combines TRBV27 with TRBJ2-1, with a tentative D call TRBD2 (6 bases). Trimming shortened V by 6 bases and J by 3 bases, and 18 bases separated the two germline ends. Germline CDR1 and CDR2: MNHEY and SMNVEV (reference sequence). This CDR3 has 16 residues. DNA for the CDR3: TGTGCCAGCAGAAAGGGACTCCAAGTTCTCTACAATGAGCAGTTCTTC. This sequence encodes CASRKGLQVLYNEQFF.